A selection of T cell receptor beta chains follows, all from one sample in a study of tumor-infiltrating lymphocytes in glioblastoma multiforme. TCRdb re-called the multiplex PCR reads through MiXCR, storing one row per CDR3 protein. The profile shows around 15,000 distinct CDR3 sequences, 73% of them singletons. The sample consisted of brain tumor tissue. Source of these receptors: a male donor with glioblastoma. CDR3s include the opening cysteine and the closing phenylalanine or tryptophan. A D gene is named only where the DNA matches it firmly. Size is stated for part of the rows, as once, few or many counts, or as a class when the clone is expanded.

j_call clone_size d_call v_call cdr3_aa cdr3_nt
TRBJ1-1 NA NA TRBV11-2 CASSLEVNTESFF TGTGCCAGCAGTTTAGAGGTGAACACTGAATCTTTCTTT
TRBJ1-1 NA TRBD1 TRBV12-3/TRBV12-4 CASSYRGNEAIF TGTGCCAGCAGCTACAGGGGTAATGAAGCTATCTTT
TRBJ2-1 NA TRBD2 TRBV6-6 CASTLKRLMAGGYNEQFF TGTGCCAGCACCCTCAAGCGGTTAATGGCGGGAGGATACAATGAGCAGTTCTTC
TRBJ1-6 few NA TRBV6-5 CASAVTQGRNSPLHF TGTGCCAGCGCCGTTACACAGGGACGGAATTCACCCCTCCACTTT
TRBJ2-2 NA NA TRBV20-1 CSARARGGGFTGELIF TGCAGTGCTAGGGCCCGGGGAGGGGGCTTCACCGGGGAGCTGATTTTT
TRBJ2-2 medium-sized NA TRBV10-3 CAISEDTGELFF TGTGCCATCAGTGAGGACACCGGGGAGCTGTTTTTT
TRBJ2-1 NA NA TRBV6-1 CGHGLSYNEQFF TGTGGACACGGACTCTCCTACAATGAGCAGTTCTTC
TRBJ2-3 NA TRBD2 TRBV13 CACSSPPGLAVTDTQYF TGTGCCTGCAGCTCGCCTCCGGGACTAGCGGTTACAGATACGCAGTATTTT
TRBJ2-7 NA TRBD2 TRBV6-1 CASSEAGGVPYEQYF TGTGCCAGCAGTGAAGCTGGGGGGGTCCCCTACGAGCAGTACTTC
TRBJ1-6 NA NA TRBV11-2 CASSLPGYNSPLHF TGTGCCAGCAGCCTACCAGGATATAATTCACCCCTCCACTTT
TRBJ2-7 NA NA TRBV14 CASSHVHGDEQYF TGTGCCAGCAGCCATGTTCACGGGGACGAGCAGTACTTC
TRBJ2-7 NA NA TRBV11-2 CACSFSSLALYEQYF TGTGCCTGCAGCTTCTCTAGCCTAGCTCTGTACGAGCAGTACTTC
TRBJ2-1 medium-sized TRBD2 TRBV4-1 CASSQEASGRAIQDNEQFF TGCGCCAGCAGCCAAGAGGCTAGCGGGAGGGCCATTCAGGACAATGAGCAGTTCTTC
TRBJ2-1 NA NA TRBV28 CASSLLGGPYIEQFF TGTGCCAGCAGTTTACTGGGTGGCCCCTACATTGAGCAGTTCTTC
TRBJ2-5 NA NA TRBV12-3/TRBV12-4 CASSPYPDGYQETQYF TGTGCCAGCAGTCCCTACCCTGATGGGTACCAAGAGACCCAGTACTTC
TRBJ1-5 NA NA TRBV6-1 CASILTGRGGGPQPLHF TGTGCCAGCATCCTGACGGGTAGGGGTGGTGGGCCTCAGCCCCTGCATTTT
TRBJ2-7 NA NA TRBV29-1 CSVTGDGVVTYEQYF TGCAGCGTTACGGGGGATGGGGTAGTTACCTACGAGCAGTACTTC
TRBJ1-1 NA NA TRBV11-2 CASSLIGVGTEAFF TGTGCCAGCAGCTTGATAGGGGTAGGAACTGAAGCTTTCTTT
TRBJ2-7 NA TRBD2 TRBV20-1 CSARGLAGGSYERYF TGCAGTGCTAGAGGGCTAGCGGGAGGGTCGTACGAGCGATACTTC
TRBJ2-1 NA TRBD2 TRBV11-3 CASSHGTSLYNEQFF TGTGCCAGCTCCCACGGGACTAGCCTGTACAATGAGCAGTTCTTC
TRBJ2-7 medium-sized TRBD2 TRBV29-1 CSVDAGRAEQYF TGCAGCGTTGACGCAGGGAGGGCCGAGCAGTACTTC
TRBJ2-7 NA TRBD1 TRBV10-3 CAISENDRGSYEQYF TGTGCTATCAGTGAGAATGACAGGGGATCCTACGAGCAGTACTTC
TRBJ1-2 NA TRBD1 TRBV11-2 CASSPGTGVCYGYTF TGTGCCAGCAGCCCGGGGACAGGGGTGTGCTACGGCTACACCTTC
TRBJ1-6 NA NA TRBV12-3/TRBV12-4 CAAVLTDNSPLHF TGTGCAGCAGTTTTGACAGATAATTCACCCCTCCACTTT
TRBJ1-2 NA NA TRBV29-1 CSVVGRGSYGYTF TGTAGCGTTGTGGGACGGGGGAGCTATGGCTACACCTTC
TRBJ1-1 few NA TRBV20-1 CSASSGQGREAFF TGCAGTGCTAGCTCGGGACAAGGGCGTGAAGCTTTCTTT
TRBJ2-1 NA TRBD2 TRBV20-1 CSASRPGLAGMNKQFF TGTAGTGCTAGTCGGCCCGGACTAGCGGGAATGAATAAGCAGTTCTTC
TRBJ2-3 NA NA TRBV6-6 CASYSVGPNQPQYF TGTGCCAGTTACTCGGTGGGACCGAATCAGCCCCAGTATTTT
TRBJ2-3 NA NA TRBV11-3 CASSFGSHTDTQYF TGTGCTAGCAGCTTTGGGAGTCATACAGATACGCAGTATTTT
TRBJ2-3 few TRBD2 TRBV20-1 CSARSGLAGVTDTQYF TGCAGTGCTAGATCTGGACTAGCGGGGGTCACAGATACGCAGTATTTT
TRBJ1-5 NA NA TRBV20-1 CSSRDQDRGFQPQHF TGCAGTTCTAGAGATCAGGACAGAGGTTTTCAGCCCCAGCATTTT
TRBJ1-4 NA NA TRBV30 CAWSAPGLAGEKLFF TGTGCCTGGAGTGCGCCCGGACTCGCCGGCGAAAAACTGTTTTTT
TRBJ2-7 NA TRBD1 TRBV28 CASSQPGGYEQYF TGTGCCAGCAGTCAACCAGGGGGCTACGAGCAGTACTTC
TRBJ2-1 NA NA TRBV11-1 CASSLGWLSYNEQFF TGTGCCAGCAGCTTAGGGTGGTTGTCCTACAATGAGCAGTTCTTC
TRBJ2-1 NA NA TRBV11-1 CASSLASPAGSSYNEQFF TGTGCCAGCAGCTTAGCCTCGCCGGCGGGAAGCTCCTACAATGAGCAGTTCTTT
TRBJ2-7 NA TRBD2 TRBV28 CASSLSSGRIYEQYF TGTGCCAGCAGTTTAAGTAGCGGGAGGATCTACGAGCAGTACTTC
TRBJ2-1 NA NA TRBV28 CASSLTEYDEQLF TGTGCCAGCAGTTTAACGGAATACGATGAGCAGCTCTTC
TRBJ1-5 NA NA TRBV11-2 CTSSNGTRGNQPQHF TGTACCAGCAGCAACGGGACGAGGGGCAATCAGCCCCAGCATTTT
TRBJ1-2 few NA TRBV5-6 CASSFGTDYGYTF TGTGCCAGCAGCTTCGGGACGGACTATGGCTACACCTTC
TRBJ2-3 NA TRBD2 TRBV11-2 CISSTLAGEDTQYF TGTATCAGCAGTACTCTAGCGGGTGAAGATACGCAGTATTTC
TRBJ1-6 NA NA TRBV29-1 CSARTTTNSPLHF TGCAGCGCTAGGACAACCACGAATTCACCCCTCCACTTT
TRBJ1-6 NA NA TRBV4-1 CASQNPASRASPLHF TGCGCCAGCCAAAACCCGGCATCTAGGGCTTCACCCCTCCACTTT
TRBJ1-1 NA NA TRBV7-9 CASNLKEGEKIEAFF TGCGCCAGCAACTTAAAGGAGGGGGAGAAAATTGAAGCTTTCTTT
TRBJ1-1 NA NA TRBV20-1 CSASQSTEAFF TGCAGTGCTAGTCAGAGCACTGAAGCTTTCTTT
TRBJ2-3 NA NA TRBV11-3 CVSSFESNTDTQYF TGTGTAAGCAGCTTTGAGAGTAACACAGATACGCAGTATTTT
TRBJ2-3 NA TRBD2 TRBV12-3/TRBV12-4 CASSLAKAGGGDTQYF TGTGCCAGCAGTCTAGCTAAAGCGGGAGGGGGAGATACGCAGTATTTT
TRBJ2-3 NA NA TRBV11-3 CASSTNRLDTQYF TGTGCCAGCAGCACGAACAGACTGGATACGCAGTATTTT
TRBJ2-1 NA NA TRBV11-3 CASSPPWGAGYNEQFF TGTGCCAGCAGCCCACCCTGGGGGGCCGGGTACAATGAGCAGTTCTTC
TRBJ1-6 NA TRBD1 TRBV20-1 CSARGLATGINSPLHF TGCAGTGCTAGGGGGTTAGCGACAGGGATTAATTCACCCCTCCACTTT
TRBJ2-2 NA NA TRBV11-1 CTSSLMATDTGDLFF TGTACCAGCAGCTTGATGGCGACAGACACCGGGGATCTGTTTTTT
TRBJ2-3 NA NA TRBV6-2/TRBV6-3 CASNTPGRGTDTQYF TGTGCCAGCAACACCCCCGGACGGGGCACAGATACGCAGTATTTT